The entry that follows covers one T cell receptor (beta chain) sequence. These data originate in a study of graft-versus-host responses after intestinal transplantation. Study background: Each recipient received anti-thymocyte globulin induction, then tacrolimus and steroids for about 3 years. Study-level results: The recipient marrow held GvH clones, and some of them showed up first in ileum or blood.

Germline CDR1 is SGDLS and CDR2 is YYNGEE. The CDR3 is 13 amino acids. V dropped 4 bases and J dropped 1 base, with 8 bases sitting between them. With approximately 200,000 irradiated, violet-dye-labeled stimulator cells, approximately 200,000 CFSE-labeled responder cells were plated. CD4 and CD8 responders that proliferated in the reaction were FACS-sorted. The protocol was immunoSEQ multiplex PCR, while the TCRdb copy is restricted to in-frame clones and leaves out a portion. The table has 15,000 to 20,000 clones, approximately 37% seen once; the top ten hold over 3%. This specimen consisted of alloreactive CD8+ T cells from a mixed lymphocyte reaction culture, obtained before intestinal transplant. Subset: CFSE-low proliferating T cells sorted from approximately 6-day pre-transplant mixed lymphocyte reaction (GvH or HvG direction). The chain uses TRBV9 and TRBJ1-1; TRBD1 is a possible D gene (6 bases). The receptor was isolated from a human patient who received an intestinal transplant. The CDR3 nucleotides are TGTGCCAGCAGCAGGGGGGGGAACACTGAAGCTTTCTTT. It codes for CASSRGGNTEAFF.